The 12 T cell receptor beta chains given below trace back to one sample, sequenced in a study of CD4 T cells in relation to SARS-CoV-2 and coronaviruses. Some clones are missing from TCRdb's copy, which holds only in-frame ones; the method was immunoSEQ multiplex PCR. The sample includes roughly 20,000 clones, about 79% of them seen just once. The antigens for these receptors are not known. Before the COVID-19 pandemic, during about 2010-2018, CD4+ T cells were taken from unexposed donors. The cells were cultured for about ten days before CD4+ T cells were isolated. Material for sequencing was CD4+ T cells from PBMCs, cultured in vitro. Receptor source: a human donor in good health.

The CDR3 is CASSLVPGPSEQYF. As DNA, the CDR3 is TGTGCCAGCAGCCTAGTGCCGGGACCGTCCGAGCAGTACTTC. V gene TRBV7-3 combines with J gene TRBJ2-7; D is tentatively TRBD1 or TRBD2 (5 bases each). In germline, CDR1 is SGHTA, CDR2 FQGTGA. The V end lost 5 bases, the J end lost 6 bases, and 17 bases lay between the germline ends. This CDR3 is 14 amino acids long.

The V and J genes are TRBV7-3 and TRBJ2-3; 11 bases match TRBD2. V shed 5 bases, J shed 5 bases, and the junction held 3 bases outside the gene matches. Germline CDR1 and CDR2: SGHTA and FQGTGA. The CDR3 sequence is 14 residues long. The CDR3 loop reads CASSASGRLDTQYF. The CDR3 nucleotides read TGTGCCAGCAGCGCTAGCGGGAGGCTAGATACGCAGTATTTT.

V is TRBV28 and J is TRBJ2-2, with a possible D match to TRBD1 (5 bases). V lost 5 bases to trimming and J lost 1 base, with 14 bases between them. The CDR3 consists of 16 residues. The germline V gene has CDR1 MDHEN and CDR2 SYDVKM. This chain's CDR3 is CASSSLGRGNTGELFF. The CDR3 nucleotides read TGTGCCAGCAGTAGTTTGGGGCGCGGGAACACCGGGGAGCTGTTTTTT. Based on the CDR3 plus reference TRBV28 and TRBJ2-2, the full variable domain is DVKVTQSSRYLVKRTGEKVFLECVQDMDHENMFWYRQDPGLGLRLIYFSYDVKMKEKGDIPEGYSVSREKKERFSLILESASTNQTSMYLCASSSLGRGNTGELFFGEGSRLTVL.

Relative to its sample, this clone is medium-sized. The V call is TRBV6-4, the J call TRBJ2-6; D unresolved. Germline V lookup: CDR1 MRHNA, CDR2 SNTAGT. Between the trimmed V and J ends, which lost 2 bases and 0 bases, there was a span of 2 bases. The CDR3 is 14 residues long. The CDR3 region has the DNA TGTGCCAGCAGTGACAACTCTGGGGCCAACGTCCTGACTTTC. It yields the protein CASSDNSGANVLTF.

The V and J genes are TRBV10-2 and TRBJ2-7; 13 bases line up with TRBD2. The trim removed 4 bases at V and 2 bases at J, leaving 2 bases unmatched. Germline V gene lookup returns CDR1 WSHSY and CDR2 SAAADI. This CDR3 is 15 amino acids long. The CDR3 protein is CASSGGLAGTYEQYF. The CDR3 bases are TGCGCCAGCAGTGGGGGACTAGCGGGGACCTACGAGCAGTACTTC.

This chain joins TRBV27 and TRBJ2-7; possible D gene TRBD1, 5 bases. Trimming took 4 bases from V and 4 from J, leaving 17 bases between them. There are 15 residues in the CDR3. Germline V gives CDR1 MNHEY, CDR2 SMNVEV (reference sequence). CDR3 nucleotides: TGTGCCAGCAGTTACCATGGCAGGGCCACGTACGAGCAGTACTTC. This translates into CASSYHGRATYEQYF.

The V gene is TRBV4-1, the J gene TRBJ1-4; D ambiguous. The CDR3 extends over 14 amino acids. V was trimmed by 3 bases and J by 5 bases, leaving 10 bases between them. CDR1 MGHRA and CDR2 YSYEKL come from the germline V gene. CDR3 nucleotides: TGCGCCAGCAGCCAGCGCTACATGAATGAAAAACTGTTTTTT. As protein: CASSQRYMNEKLFF.

The chain combines TRBV28 with TRBJ2-3; no firm D call. Trimming stripped 2 bases from V and 8 bases from J, with 14 bases between. The CDR3 runs 14 residues. Germline V gives CDR1 MDHEN, CDR2 SYDVKM. The CDR3 region is CASSLPSKSATQYF. CDR3 coding DNA: TGTGCCAGCAGTTTACCTTCCAAGTCAGCTACGCAGTATTTT. Supplemented by reference TRBV28 and TRBJ2-3, the full variable domain reads DVKVTQSSRYLVKRTGEKVFLECVQDMDHENMFWYRQDPGLGLRLIYFSYDVKMKEKGDIPEGYSVSREKKERFSLILESASTNQTSMYLCASSLPSKSATQYFGPGTRLTVL.

The chain couples TRBV24-1 to TRBJ2-7; D could derive from TRBD1 or TRBD2 (5 bases each). The CDR3 runs to 13 residues. The V gene lost 0 bases and the J gene lost 3 bases, with 5 bases spanning the gap. Germline-derived CDR1 and CDR2 are KGHDR and SFDVKD. For the CDR3, the DNA is TGTGCCACCAGTGATTTGGGGGGCTACGAGCAGTACTTC. It encodes CATSDLGGYEQYF.

The V call is TRBV5-1, the J call TRBJ2-1, with 10 bases aligning to TRBD2. V trimming: 0 bases; J trimming: 9 bases; junction bases outside the gene matches: 12. Germline-derived CDR1 and CDR2 are SGHRS and YFSETQ. The length of the CDR3 is 17 residues. The chain's CDR3 is CASSLEGLGAGGGEQFF. CDR3 nucleotides: TGCGCCAGCAGCTTGGAGGGACTAGGAGCGGGAGGGGGTGAGCAGTTCTTC.

V usage is TRBV15 and J usage is TRBJ2-7, with D possibly matching TRBD1 (6 bases). CDR1 is LNHNV, CDR2 YYDKDF, per germline (reference sequence). The CDR3 loop spans 14 amino acids. Trimming stripped 0 bases from V and 6 bases from J, with 12 bases between. In DNA, the CDR3 is TGTGCCACCAGCAGAGACAGGGGTTGGAGCGAGCAGTACTTC. It encodes CATSRDRGWSEQYF. The variable domain in full, with the rest retrieved from reference TRBV15 and TRBJ2-7, is DAMVIQNPRYQVTQFGKPVTLSCSQTLNHNVMYWYQQKSSQAPKLLFHYYDKDFNNEADTPDNFQSRRPNTSFCFLDIRSPGLGDTAMYLCATSRDRGWSEQYFGPGTRLTVT.

This rearrangement joins TRBV18 to TRBJ1-4; 7 bases align to TRBD1. V lost 1 base and J lost 12; bases outside the gene matches: 14. CDR3 length: 16 residues. Germline loops: CDR1 KGHSH, CDR2 LQKENI. In DNA form, the CDR3 reads TGTGCCAGCTCACCACGTAGGGACAGCGGATCCCCCGAACTGTTTTTT. It translates to CASSPRRDSGSPELFF.